These T cell receptor beta chains were read from a single sample in a study of blood T cell repertoires in COVID-19. The method was immunoSEQ multiplex PCR; TCRdb's version includes in-frame clones alone and lacks a portion of them. The sample contains roughly 180,000 clones, around 85% of which appear only once. Material for sequencing was PBMCs or T cells enriched from blood (not recorded which). These receptors were taken from a man aged 40-49 years who had recovered from COVID-19. CDR3s include the opening cysteine and the closing phenylalanine or tryptophan. D genes are given only for firm matches. The size field is filled for only some rows; it gives once, few, many or a size class.

CDR3aa,CDR3nt,j_gene,d_gene,abundance,v_gene
CASRQGAGEAFF,TGTGCCAGCAGACAGGGGGCAGGTGAAGCTTTCTTT,TRBJ1-1,TRBD1,.,TRBV27
CASSLDRSTTDTQYF,TGCGCCAGCAGCTTGGACCGCTCTACTACAGATACGCAGTATTTT,TRBJ2-3,.,.,TRBV5-1
CASSLSVPRKGDEQYF,TGTGCCAGCAGTTTATCGGTCCCCAGGAAGGGGGACGAGCAGTACTTC,TRBJ2-7,.,.,TRBV27
CASSLGLRRDTGRGDGYTF,TGTGCCAGCAGCTTAGGATTAAGGAGAGATACCGGGAGGGGTGATGGCTACACCTTC,TRBJ1-2,.,.,TRBV11-3
CASSLAFYAGGNTGELFF,TGTGCCAGCAGCTTAGCTTTCTATGCAGGGGGGAACACCGGGGAGCTGTTTTTT,TRBJ2-2,TRBD1,.,TRBV7-6
CASSLQTGGRDYGYTF,TGTGCCAGTAGTTTACAAACAGGGGGTCGGGACTATGGCTACACCTTC,TRBJ1-2,TRBD1,.,TRBV19
CASRPQGLGEQYF,TGTGCCAGCAGACCCCAGGGGCTTGGGGAGCAGTACTTC,TRBJ2-7,.,.,TRBV7-2
CASKRPGVTGELFF,TGTGCCAGCAAAAGGCCAGGGGTCACCGGGGAGCTGTTTTTT,TRBJ2-2,.,.,TRBV25-1
CAWSSGITYEQYF,TGTGCCTGGAGTTCAGGGATTACCTACGAGCAGTACTTC,TRBJ2-7,.,.,TRBV30
CASSYSRAVNYGYTF,TGTGCCAGCAGTTACTCGAGGGCGGTTAACTATGGCTACACCTTC,TRBJ1-2,.,.,TRBV6-5
CASSSDRSSYNSPLHF,TGTGCCAGCAGCTCCGACAGGAGCTCCTATAATTCACCCCTCCACTTT,TRBJ1-6,.,.,TRBV7-9
CASSVAPGVYEQYF,TGTGCCAGCAGCGTAGCCCCCGGAGTTTACGAGCAGTACTTC,TRBJ2-7,.,few,TRBV9
CASGWGTGDTGELFF,TGTGCCAGCGGTTGGGGGACAGGGGACACCGGGGAGCTGTTTTTT,TRBJ2-2,TRBD1,.,TRBV2
CASSQEPQGNTEAFF,TGTGCCAGCAGCCAAGAACCCCAGGGGAACACTGAAGCTTTCTTT,TRBJ1-1,.,once,TRBV3-1/TRBV3-2
CASSLSGTGGWNEQFF,TGTGCCAGCAGCTTATCCGGGACAGGGGGCTGGAATGAGCAGTTCTTC,TRBJ2-1,TRBD1,.,TRBV5-4
CSVDGDSLAGELFF,TGCAGCGTTGACGGGGATTCTTTAGCCGGGGAGCTGTTTTTT,TRBJ2-2,.,few,TRBV29-1
CAISGVFYGYTF,TGTGCCATCTCAGGGGTCTTCTATGGCTACACCTTC,TRBJ1-2,.,.,TRBV2
CASSPGGLSLYF,TGTGCCAGTAGTCCAGGGGGCCTCTCCCTGTACTTC,TRBJ2-5,TRBD1,.,TRBV19
CASSRIAGVNTGELFF,TGTGCCAGCAGCCGGATAGCGGGAGTGAACACCGGGGAGCTGTTTTTT,TRBJ2-2,TRBD2,once,TRBV14
CASNPTTSLDVNEQFF,TGTGCCAGCAACCCAACGACCAGCCTAGATGTGAATGAGCAGTTCTTC,TRBJ2-1,.,.,TRBV7-8
CAISAGGGVETQYF,TGTGCCATCAGTGCGGGGGGAGGGGTGGAGACCCAGTACTTC,TRBJ2-5,TRBD2,.,TRBV10-3
CASSQGGGDTQYF,TGTGCCAGCAGCCAAGGGGGGGGCGATACGCAGTATTTT,TRBJ2-3,.,few,TRBV14
CAGDRALNEQFF,TGTGCTGGGGACAGGGCTTTGAATGAGCAGTTCTTC,TRBJ2-1,TRBD1,.,TRBV2
CASSPLPGGSPLHF,TGTGCCAGCAGCCCTCTACCAGGAGGTTCACCCCTCCACTTT,TRBJ1-6,.,once,TRBV9
CASSAYSNTEAFF,TGCGCCAGCAGTGCGTACAGCAACACTGAAGCTTTCTTT,TRBJ1-1,.,once,TRBV10-2
CASSLAGAVDTQYF,TGTGCCAGCAGTTTAGCGGGAGCGGTAGATACGCAGTATTTT,TRBJ2-3,TRBD2,.,TRBV5-5
CASSEEPGGWEAGELFF,TGTGCCAGCAGTGAGGAGCCAGGGGGCTGGGAGGCCGGGGAGCTGTTTTTT,TRBJ2-2,TRBD1,.,TRBV6-1
CASSTGAGNTGELFF,TGCGCCAGCAGTACGGGAGCGGGGAACACCGGGGAGCTGTTTTTT,TRBJ2-2,.,.,TRBV5-1
CASSPGHLGNTEAFF,TGTGCCAGCAGCCCGGGACATCTGGGGAACACTGAAGCTTTCTTT,TRBJ1-1,.,few,TRBV9
CASSVASTDTQYF,TGTGCCAGCAGCGTAGCTAGCACAGATACGCAGTATTTT,TRBJ2-3,.,.,TRBV9
CASSLDRGSPGETQYF,TGTGCCAGCAGCTTAGATAGGGGCAGCCCTGGGGAGACCCAGTACTTC,TRBJ2-5,.,.,TRBV11-2
CASSEGLAGGPGELFF,TGTGCCAGCAGCGAGGGACTAGCGGGAGGGCCCGGGGAGCTGTTTTTT,TRBJ2-2,TRBD2,.,TRBV9
CASSPTGQGVTEAFF,TGTGCCAGCAGCCCCACCGGACAGGGAGTCACTGAAGCTTTCTTT,TRBJ1-1,TRBD1,.,TRBV7-6
CASIEFRRSEGNYGYTF,TGTGCCAGCATCGAATTTCGGAGGTCCGAGGGTAACTATGGCTACACCTTC,TRBJ1-2,.,.,TRBV2
CASGQGAGIGNQPQHF,TGTGCCAGCGGACAGGGGGCGGGTATTGGCAATCAGCCCCAGCATTTT,TRBJ1-5,TRBD1,.,TRBV2
CASSQERQGHEQFF,TGCGCCAGCAGCCAAGAACGACAGGGGCATGAGCAGTTCTTC,TRBJ2-1,TRBD1,.,TRBV4-1
CAWSALAGGYNEQFF,TGTGCCTGGAGTGCGCTAGCGGGGGGCTACAATGAGCAGTTCTTC,TRBJ2-1,TRBD2,.,TRBV30
CASSQIPSGSYEQYF,TGTGCCAGCAGCCAAATACCTAGCGGGAGCTACGAGCAGTACTTC,TRBJ2-7,TRBD2,.,TRBV3-1/TRBV3-2
CASSGTSGSRGELFF,TGTGCCAGCAGTGGGACTAGCGGGAGTCGCGGGGAGCTGTTTTTT,TRBJ2-2,TRBD2,.,TRBV27
CASSYYPGVSPLHF,TGTGCCAGCAGCTATTACCCAGGGGTTTCACCCCTCCACTTT,TRBJ1-6,.,.,TRBV6-5
CSVETRGKGGGYGYTF,TGCAGCGTTGAGACGCGAGGCAAGGGAGGGGGCTATGGCTACACCTTC,TRBJ1-2,.,.,TRBV29-1
CATSRGGTGAYEQYF,TGTGCCACCAGCAGAGGAGGGACAGGAGCCTACGAGCAGTACTTC,TRBJ2-7,TRBD1,few,TRBV15
CASSPHDGTQSSYEQYF,TGTGCCAGCAGCCCACACGACGGGACTCAGAGCTCCTACGAGCAGTACTTC,TRBJ2-7,.,.,TRBV7-9
CASSSQGTHEQYF,TGTGCCAGCAGCTCACAGGGAACGCACGAGCAGTACTTC,TRBJ2-7,.,.,TRBV7-9
CASSQPGQGHYEQYF,TGTGCCAGCAGCCAACCGGGACAGGGACACTACGAGCAGTACTTC,TRBJ2-7,TRBD1,.,TRBV3-1/TRBV3-2
CASSAKSGQGIGATNEKLFF,TGTGCCAGCAGCGCAAAATCGGGACAGGGGATAGGGGCTACTAATGAAAAACTGTTTTTT,TRBJ1-4,TRBD1,few,TRBV11-3
CASSYADRHRANVLTF,TGTGCCAGCAGTTACGCTGACAGGCATCGGGCCAACGTCCTGACTTTC,TRBJ2-6,.,.,TRBV6-5
CAWNPGIQYGYTF,TGTGCCTGGAACCCAGGGATTCAGTATGGCTACACCTTC,TRBJ1-2,.,few,TRBV30
CASRVGVNTEAFF,TGCGCCAGCAGAGTGGGAGTGAACACTGAAGCTTTCTTT,TRBJ1-1,.,.,TRBV5-1
CASSLLGAQGYTF,TGTGCCAGCAGTTTATTGGGGGCGCAAGGCTACACCTTC,TRBJ1-2,.,.,TRBV28